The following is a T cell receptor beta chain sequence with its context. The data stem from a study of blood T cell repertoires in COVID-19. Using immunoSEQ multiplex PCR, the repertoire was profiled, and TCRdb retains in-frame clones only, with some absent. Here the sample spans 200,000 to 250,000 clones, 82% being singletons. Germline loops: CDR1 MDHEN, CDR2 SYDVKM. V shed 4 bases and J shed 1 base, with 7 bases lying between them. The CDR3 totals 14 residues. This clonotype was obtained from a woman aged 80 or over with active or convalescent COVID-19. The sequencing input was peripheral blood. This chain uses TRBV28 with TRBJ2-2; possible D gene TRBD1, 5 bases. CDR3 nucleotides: TGTGCCAGCAGTTGGGGCCGGAACACCGGGGAGCTGTTTTTT. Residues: CASSWGRNTGELFF.